The rows below give T cell receptor beta chains drawn from one sample of a study of blood T cell repertoires in COVID-19. Clones were sequenced by immunoSEQ multiplex PCR, and TCRdb holds only the in-frame ones, with some missing. The sample consists of about 75,000 clones, approximately 90% of them appearing once. Sequenced input: peripheral blood. These receptors all stem from a human donor in a cohort sampled during active COVID-19. Each CDR3 is given with its conserved first and last residue. D genes are given only for firm matches. Clone size is shown for a subset of rows, as once, few, many or a class of expanded clone.

size: once; D: .; J: TRBJ2-3; V: TRBV11-2; DNA: TGTGCCAGCAGCCTAGACATAGATACGCAGTATTTT; CDR3: CASSLDIDTQYF
size: once; D: TRBD1; J: TRBJ1-1; V: TRBV6-6; DNA: TGTGCCAGCAGTTATCGGGACAGTACTGAAGCTTTCTTT; CDR3: CASSYRDSTEAFF
size: once; D: .; J: TRBJ2-7; V: TRBV12-2; DNA: TGTGCAAGTCGCCGGACAGGCTGGGGCTACGAGCAGTACTTC; CDR3: CASRRTGWGYEQYF
size: once; D: .; J: TRBJ1-1; V: TRBV29-1; DNA: TGCAGCGTTGGGCCCCGTGATCTGACTGAAGCTTTCTTT; CDR3: CSVGPRDLTEAFF
size: few; D: .; J: TRBJ1-4; V: TRBV5-1; DNA: TGCGCCAGCAGCTTGTGGGGGGAACGGGAAAAACTGTTTTTT; CDR3: CASSLWGEREKLFF
size: once; D: TRBD1; J: TRBJ1-1; V: TRBV6-5; DNA: TGTGCCAGCAGTTACAGACCGACAGGGAACGGAGGAGCTTTCTTT; CDR3: CASSYRPTGNGGAFF
size: .; D: TRBD1; J: TRBJ1-2; V: TRBV6-5; DNA: TGTGCCAGCCGCCTAACCGGGACAGGGGTCTATGGCTACACCTTC; CDR3: CASRLTGTGVYGYTF
size: .; D: .; J: TRBJ1-2; V: TRBV6-2/TRBV6-3; DNA: TGTGCCAGCAGTTACGGAGGGGCGTCCGAACAAGGCTACACCTTC; CDR3: CASSYGGASEQGYTF
size: .; D: .; J: TRBJ2-6; V: TRBV23-1; DNA: TGCGCCAGCAGTCAATCGTTCCGCGCTCAGGGGCACGTCAACGTCCTGACTTTC; CDR3: CASSQSFRAQGHVNVLTF
size: .; D: .; J: TRBJ2-1; V: TRBV5-1; DNA: TGCGCCAGCAGCTTATGGACTGCCAAGGGCAATGAGCAGTTCTTC; CDR3: CASSLWTAKGNEQFF
size: .; D: .; J: TRBJ1-1; V: TRBV7-2; DNA: TGTGCCAGCACCGAGCTAATGAGTTCGAACACTGAAGCTTTCTTT; CDR3: CASTELMSSNTEAFF
size: few; D: .; J: TRBJ2-2; V: TRBV18; DNA: TGTGCCAGCTCACCTTTAAACACCGGGGAGCTGTTTTTT; CDR3: CASSPLNTGELFF
size: .; D: .; J: TRBJ1-6; V: TRBV28; DNA: TGTGCCAGCAGTTTAAGCTCTGGTACCGGGGGAAATTCACCCCTCCACTTT; CDR3: CASSLSSGTGGNSPLHF
size: once; D: TRBD2; J: TRBJ2-7; V: TRBV3-1/TRBV3-2; DNA: TGTGCCAGCAGCCAAAGGTCGGGAAGCGGGAGGCGTAGGAACGAGCAGTACTTC; CDR3: CASSQRSGSGRRRNEQYF
size: once; D: TRBD1; J: TRBJ1-2; V: TRBV5-8; DNA: TGTGCCAGCAGCTCGTCAGCGACAGGGCCAAATCGTGGCTACACCTTC; CDR3: CASSSSATGPNRGYTF
size: few; D: .; J: TRBJ1-2; V: TRBV5-4; DNA: TGTGCCAGCAGCTTGGCCTTGGGACAAAACTATGGCTACACCTTC; CDR3: CASSLALGQNYGYTF
size: few; D: TRBD2; J: TRBJ2-3; V: TRBV30; DNA: TGTGCCTGGAGTGTAAATCATGCCAGCGGGGTACGCACAGATACGCAGTATTTT; CDR3: CAWSVNHASGVRTDTQYF
size: .; D: TRBD2; J: TRBJ2-1; V: TRBV6-6; DNA: TGTGCCAGCGCGGCGGGGGGGCCTCCTGCTGAGCAGTTCTTC; CDR3: CASAAGGPPAEQFF
size: .; D: TRBD1; J: TRBJ2-7; V: TRBV3-1/TRBV3-2; DNA: TGTGCCAGCAGCCAAGCGGACAGGGGGCGACACGAGCAGTACTTC; CDR3: CASSQADRGRHEQYF
size: .; D: .; J: TRBJ1-2; V: TRBV15; DNA: TGTGCCACCAGCGGATTTCCTGACAGTTCGGTCGGTGGCTACACCTTC; CDR3: CATSGFPDSSVGGYTF
size: .; D: .; J: TRBJ1-1; V: TRBV7-9; DNA: TGTGCCAGCAGCTGGTCTCTGATTCGAGAAAACAGAGAGACTGAAGCTTTCTTT; CDR3: CASSWSLIRENRETEAFF
size: .; D: TRBD2; J: TRBJ2-2; V: TRBV5-1; DNA: TGCGCCAGCAGCTTGGAGGTCGTTGCGGGAGGGATTACCGGGGAGCTGTTTTTT; CDR3: CASSLEVVAGGITGELFF
size: once; D: .; J: TRBJ2-2; V: TRBV27; DNA: TGTGCCAGCAGTTTAAACAACCTGAACACCGGGGAGCTGTTTTTT; CDR3: CASSLNNLNTGELFF
size: .; D: .; J: TRBJ2-7; V: TRBV12-3/TRBV12-4; DNA: TGTGCCAGCAGCCACAGGGACCGCGAGCAGTACTTC; CDR3: CASSHRDREQYF
size: few; D: .; J: TRBJ1-4; V: TRBV6-1; DNA: TGTGCCAGCAGTGAAATCCGTTTTGAGCGTGAAAAACTGTTTTTT; CDR3: CASSEIRFEREKLFF
size: .; D: TRBD1; J: TRBJ2-7; V: TRBV25-1; DNA: TGTGCCAGCAGTGAACAGGGGGCGAACGAGCAGTACTTC; CDR3: CASSEQGANEQYF